The clone carrying this T cell receptor (beta chain) has a handful of counts. Time point noted: after neoadjuvant nivolumab, at surgical resection. The record originates from a study of neoadjuvant anti-PD-1 for oral cavity cancer. The data were produced by immunoSEQ multiplex PCR, yet TCRdb's version contains in-frame clones alone and is incomplete. The table has about 8,000 clones, approximately 70% seen once; the top ten hold around 3.2%. CDR3 length: 13 amino acids. The germline V gene encodes CDR1 ENHRY and CDR2 SYGVKD. Trimming took off 9 bases at V and 1 base at J, with 13 bases between the two ends.

V and J are TRBV10-3 and TRBJ2-7; D possibly corresponds to TRBD1 (6 bases). The sequencing used PBMCs, collected after nivolumab (anti-PD-1) treatment. The clonotype comes from a person aged 35 to 85 with oral cavity squamous cell carcinoma. This CDR3 is CAMRPGDSYEQYF. The CDR3 nucleotides are TGTGCCATGAGACCAGGGGATTCCTACGAGCAGTACTTC.